This entry concerns a single TCR beta chain. Its target antigen remains unknown. No much larger clone exists at a distance of one base, and base qualities are not known. From a lookup of the germline V gene, CDR1 and CDR2 are SQVTM and ANQGSEA. The V end loses 2 bases and the J end loses 4 bases, and a stretch of 9 bases separates them. There are 13 amino acids in the CDR3, from cysteine to phenylalanine inclusive. The kept DNA is CDR3 alone, 39 bases in frame from the first base. Genomic DNA was extracted from sorted cells for sequencing of the TCRbeta CDR3 region. TCRbeta CDR3 regions were sequenced using the immunoSEQ Assay. As stored in TCRdb, this immuneACCESS dataset retains in-frame rearrangements with V and J assigned. A fraction of the clones does not appear; measured against another copy, unresolved V genes explain less than half of the discrepancy, and the remainder lacks a known reason. This sample lists tens of thousands of clones; 75% to 85% were detected once. Roughly 9.8% of the sample goes to the ten largest clones.

This sample is drawn from a study of OX40 agonist ivuxolimab in advanced cancers. The study in broad terms: The costimulatory receptor OX40 (CD134) was targeted by ivuxolimab, a fully human IgG2 agonistic monoclonal antibody. Intravenous ivuxolimab was administered to patients every 2 weeks at six dose levels: 0.01, 0.1, 0.3, 1.5, 3 and 10 mg/kg. Of the roughly 51 patients in dose escalation, about 20 had hepatocellular carcinoma, about 15 had melanoma, 9 had renal cell carcinoma and 9 had head and neck cancer. In the dose-escalation cohort, more than 75% of patients were male, and the mean age was approximately 60 years, with a range of about 23 to 90. Prior anti-PD-1, anti-PD-L1 or anti-CTLA-4 therapy was permitted, and about two fifths of dose-escalation patients had received checkpoint inhibitors. Partial responses occurred in three dose-escalation patients: two with cutaneous melanoma and one with hepatocellular carcinoma. Peripheral TCRbeta sequencing was intended to test whether TCR sequence diversity was altered and clonal T-cell expansion was caused by ivuxolimab. The paper reports the monotherapy dose-escalation portion (N = 52 patients) of the phase I ivuxolimab trial.

Summary of the overall study and its limitations: Low levels of normalized T-cell clonal expansion were also seen in some patients who did not respond. At doses from 0.1 to 3.0 mg/kg, clonal expansion was seen in both CD4+ and CD8+ blood T cells between baseline and week 6. In partial responders in the 0.1-3.0 mg/kg groups, normalized peripheral clonal expansion was found to be among the lowest, especially among CD8+ T cells. Antigen specificity was not determined for the clonally expanded peripheral T cells. After ivuxolimab, more expanded clones were found on average in CD8+ T cells than in CD4+ T cells.

The trial excluded patients who had a history of autoimmune disease or were on systemic immunosuppression. In every dose cohort, peripheral blood was drawn for TCR sequencing at baseline, cycle 4 day 1, and cycle 7 day 1. The samples were taken from a phase I, first-in-human, multicenter, open-label dose-escalation trial of ivuxolimab. Adults with locally advanced or metastatic melanoma, renal cell carcinoma, hepatocellular carcinoma or head and neck squamous cell carcinoma were enrolled in the trial. Before TCR sequencing, CD4+ and CD8+ T cells were separately sorted from peripheral blood. The clonotype comes from an adult with an advanced solid tumor such as melanoma, head and neck, liver or kidney cancer. Rearrangement joined TRBV29-1 to TRBJ1-5, with TRBD1 perhaps the D gene, on 5 matching bases. The starting material was CD4+ or CD8+ T cells sorted from blood, obtained in a trial of the OX40 agonist ivuxolimab. In nucleotide form, the sequence is TGCAGCGTTGAAACACAGGAAAATCAGCCCCAGCATTTT. This translates into CSVETQENQPQHF.